Listed here is a single T cell receptor beta chain. Per the authors' pipeline: The assay estimated nucleated cells by amplifying reference gene primers. Clones were read by immunoSEQ multiplex PCR, and TCRdb kept only the in-frame ones, dropping some. V and J calls and clone size are given by that table; D and trimming were obtained from the DNA. The table has roughly 670,000 clones, about 90% seen once. These data originate in a study of blood T cell repertoires in COVID-19. Whole-study context: Samples of COVID-19 (acute and convalescent) were obtained from the United States, Italy and Spain. The analysed material was cDNA or gDNA that came from T cells, B-cell-depleted T cells, or PBMCs.

CDR1 SGHTA and CDR2 FQGNSA come from the germline V gene. The CDR3 loop spans 14 amino acids. Trimming shortened V by 5 bases and J by 4 bases, and 14 bases separated the two germline ends. This clonotype was obtained from a woman aged 18-30 years with acute or convalescent COVID-19. Sequenced sample: peripheral blood. The rearrangement uses TRBV7-2 and TRBJ1-2; weak D call: TRBD1 (5 bases). The CDR3 DNA is TGTGCCAGCAGCCAGGACACTTTAGGCTATGGCTACACCTTC. Translation: CASSQDTLGYGYTF.